The next 5 T cell receptor beta chains were all read from a single sample in a study of control samples from healthy donors and cancer patients. Measured with immunoSEQ multiplex PCR; TCRdb has only the in-frame clones, and not every one. Among some 45,000 clones listed, around 90% were seen once. Sequenced input: PBMCs. All receptors derive from a woman aged 40 to 49 with head and neck cancer.

This chain joins TRBV19 and TRBJ1-1; TRBD1 might be the D (5 bases). The CDR3 runs 14 residues. The V and J ends lost 8 bases and 5 bases respectively, with 18 bases between them. The germline CDR1 and CDR2 sequences are LNHDA and SQIVND (reference sequence). The CDR3 region is CASGHGTLETEAFF. The CDR3 DNA reads TGTGCCAGTGGACACGGGACCCTTGAAACTGAAGCTTTCTTT.

The chain joins TRBV11-2 to TRBJ2-7; 11 bases are shared with TRBD2. Trimming at V came to 5 bases and at J to 3 bases, leaving 6 bases not matched to a gene. Germline lookup yields CDR1 SGHAT and CDR2 FQNNGV. The CDR3 loop spans 15 amino acids. The CDR3: CASSKGTSGNYEQYF. For the CDR3, the DNA is TGTGCCAGCAGCAAAGGGACTAGCGGAAACTACGAGCAGTACTTC.

V is TRBV27 and J is TRBJ2-2; D not resolved. CDR3 size: 14 residues. The germline V and J ends were trimmed by 2 bases and 0 bases, with 4 bases remaining between them. Per germline, CDR1 MNHEY and CDR2 SMNVEV (reference sequence). The CDR3 is CASSLGTNTGELFF. In DNA, the CDR3 is TGTGCCAGCAGTTTAGGGACGAACACCGGGGAGCTGTTTTTT.

The chain joins TRBV11-2 to TRBJ2-6; 8 bases map to TRBD2. V was clipped by 5 bases and J by 1 base; unmatched bases: 10. Germline values: CDR1 SGHAT, CDR2 FQNNGV. The CDR3 has 18 residues. Written as DNA, the CDR3 is TGTGCCAGCAGCCCCGCGGGGGGCCCCTCGTCTGGGGCCAACGTCCTGACTTTC. Translated, it gives CASSPAGGPSSGANVLTF.

This chain joins TRBV6-1 and TRBJ2-2; no definite D call. CDR1 MNHNS and CDR2 SASEGT come from the germline V gene. CDR3 length: 14 residues. Trimming shortened V by 4 bases and J by 1 base, and 7 bases separated the two germline ends. The CDR3 nucleotides are TGTGCCAGCAGTGGAGCGAGGAACACCGGGGAGCTGTTTTTT. Encoded protein: CASSGARNTGELFF.